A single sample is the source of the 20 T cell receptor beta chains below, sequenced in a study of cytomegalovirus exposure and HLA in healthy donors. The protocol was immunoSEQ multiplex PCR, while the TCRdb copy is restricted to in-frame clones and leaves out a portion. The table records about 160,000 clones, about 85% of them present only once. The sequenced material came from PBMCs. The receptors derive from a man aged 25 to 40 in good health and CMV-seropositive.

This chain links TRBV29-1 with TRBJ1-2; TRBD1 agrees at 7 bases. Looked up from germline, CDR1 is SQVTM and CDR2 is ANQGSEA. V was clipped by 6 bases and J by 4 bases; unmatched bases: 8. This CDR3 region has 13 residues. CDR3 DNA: TGCAGCGTGGATAACAGGGGTGCCTATGGCTACACCTTC. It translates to CSVDNRGAYGYTF.

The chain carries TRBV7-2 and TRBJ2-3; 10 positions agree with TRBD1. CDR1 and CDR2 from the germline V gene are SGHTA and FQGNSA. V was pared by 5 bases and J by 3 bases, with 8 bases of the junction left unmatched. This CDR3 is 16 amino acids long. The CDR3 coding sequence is TGTGCCAGCAGCCCCCCGGGACAGGGGTGGACAGATACGCAGTATTTT. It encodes CASSPPGQGWTDTQYF.

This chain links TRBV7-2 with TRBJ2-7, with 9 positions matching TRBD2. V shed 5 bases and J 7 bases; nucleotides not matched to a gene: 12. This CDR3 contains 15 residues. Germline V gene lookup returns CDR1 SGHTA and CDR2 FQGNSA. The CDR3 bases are TGTGCCAGCAGCCACCCAGGCGGGGGGGCGAGGGAGCAGTACTTC. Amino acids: CASSHPGGGAREQYF.

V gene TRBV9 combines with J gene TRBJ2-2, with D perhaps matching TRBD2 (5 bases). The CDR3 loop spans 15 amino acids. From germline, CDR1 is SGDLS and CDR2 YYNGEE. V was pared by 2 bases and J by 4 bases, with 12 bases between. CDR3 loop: CASSVDYHTTGELFF. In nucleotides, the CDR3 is TGTGCCAGCAGCGTTGACTATCACACCACCGGGGAGCTGTTTTTT.

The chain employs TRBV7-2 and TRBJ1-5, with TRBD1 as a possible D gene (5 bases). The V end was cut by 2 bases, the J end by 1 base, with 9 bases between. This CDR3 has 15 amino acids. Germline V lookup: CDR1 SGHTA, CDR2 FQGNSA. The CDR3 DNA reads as TGTGCCAGCAGCTTAACCCGGGGGAGCAATCAGCCCCAGCATTTT. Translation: CASSLTRGSNQPQHF.

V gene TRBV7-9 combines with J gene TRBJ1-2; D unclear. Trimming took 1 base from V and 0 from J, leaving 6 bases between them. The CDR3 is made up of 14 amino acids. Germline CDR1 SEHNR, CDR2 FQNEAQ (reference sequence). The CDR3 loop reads CASSLELANYGYTF. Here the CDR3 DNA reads TGTGCCAGCAGCTTAGAGTTAGCTAACTATGGCTACACCTTC.

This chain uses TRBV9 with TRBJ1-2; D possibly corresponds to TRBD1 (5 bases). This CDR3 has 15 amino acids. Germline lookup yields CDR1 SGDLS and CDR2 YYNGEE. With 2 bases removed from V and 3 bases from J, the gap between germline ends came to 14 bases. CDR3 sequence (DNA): TGTGCCAGCAGCGTTACGACTCGGGGGGACTATGGCTACACCTTC. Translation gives CASSVTTRGDYGYTF.

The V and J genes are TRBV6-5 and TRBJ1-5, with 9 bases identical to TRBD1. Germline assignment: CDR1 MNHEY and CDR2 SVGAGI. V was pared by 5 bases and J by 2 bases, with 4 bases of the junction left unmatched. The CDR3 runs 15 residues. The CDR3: CASSQGQGGNQPQHF. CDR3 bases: TGTGCCAGCAGTCAGGGACAGGGAGGCAATCAGCCCCAGCATTTT.

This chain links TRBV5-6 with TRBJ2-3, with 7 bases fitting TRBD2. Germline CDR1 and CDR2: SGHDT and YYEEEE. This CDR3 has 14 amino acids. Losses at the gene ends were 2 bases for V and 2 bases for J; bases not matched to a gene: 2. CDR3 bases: TGTGCCAGCAGCTTAGCGGGGAACACAGATACGCAGTATTTT. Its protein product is CASSLAGNTDTQYF.

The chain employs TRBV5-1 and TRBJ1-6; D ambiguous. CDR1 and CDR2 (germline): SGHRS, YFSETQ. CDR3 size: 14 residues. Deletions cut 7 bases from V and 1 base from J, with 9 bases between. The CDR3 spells CASRGMSYNSPLHF. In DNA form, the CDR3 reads TGCGCCAGCCGAGGTATGTCCTATAATTCACCCCTCCACTTT. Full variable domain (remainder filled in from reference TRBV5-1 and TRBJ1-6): KAGVTQTPRYLIKTRGQQVTLSCSPISGHRSVSWYQQTPGQGLQFLFEYFSETQRNKGNFPGRFSGRQFSNSRSEMNVSTLELGDSALYLCASRGMSYNSPLHFGNGTRLTVT.

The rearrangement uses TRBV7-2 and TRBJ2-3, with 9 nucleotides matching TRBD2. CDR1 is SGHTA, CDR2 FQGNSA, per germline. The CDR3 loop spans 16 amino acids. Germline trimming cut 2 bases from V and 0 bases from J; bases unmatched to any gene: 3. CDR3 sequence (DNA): TGTGCCAGCAGCTTATGGCGGGGGGGAAGCACAGATACGCAGTATTTT. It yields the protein CASSLWRGGSTDTQYF.

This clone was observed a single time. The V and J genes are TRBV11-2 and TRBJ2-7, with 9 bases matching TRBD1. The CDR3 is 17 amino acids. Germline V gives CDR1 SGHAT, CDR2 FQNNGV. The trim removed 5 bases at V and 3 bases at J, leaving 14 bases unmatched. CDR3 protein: CASSPLMRGTGIYEQYF. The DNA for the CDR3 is TGTGCCAGCAGCCCCCTTATGAGGGGGACAGGGATCTACGAGCAGTACTTC. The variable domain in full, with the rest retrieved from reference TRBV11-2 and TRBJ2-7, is EAGVAQSPRYKIIEKRQSVAFWCNPISGHATLYWYQQILGQGPKLLIQFQNNGVVDDSQLPKDRFSAERLKGVDSTLKIQPAKLEDSAVYLCASSPLMRGTGIYEQYFGPGTRLTVT.

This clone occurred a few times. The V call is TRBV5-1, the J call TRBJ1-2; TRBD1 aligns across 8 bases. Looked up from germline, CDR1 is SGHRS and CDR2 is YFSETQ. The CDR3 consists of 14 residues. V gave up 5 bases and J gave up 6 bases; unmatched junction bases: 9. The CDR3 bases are TGCGCCAGCAGACCCGTCGACAGGGGTAATGGCTACACCTTC. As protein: CASRPVDRGNGYTF.

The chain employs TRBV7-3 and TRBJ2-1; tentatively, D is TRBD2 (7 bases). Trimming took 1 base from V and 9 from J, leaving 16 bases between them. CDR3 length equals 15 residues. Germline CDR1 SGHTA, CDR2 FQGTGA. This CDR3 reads CASSLNGGRSVEQFF. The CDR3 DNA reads TGTGCCAGCAGCTTAAACGGGGGGCGCTCGGTTGAGCAGTTCTTC. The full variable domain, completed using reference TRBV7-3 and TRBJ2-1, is GAGVSQTPSNKVTEKGKYVELRCDPISGHTALYWYRQSLGQGPEFLIYFQGTGAADDSGLPNDRFFAVRPEGSVSTLKIQRTERGDSAVYLCASSLNGGRSVEQFFGPGTRLTVL.

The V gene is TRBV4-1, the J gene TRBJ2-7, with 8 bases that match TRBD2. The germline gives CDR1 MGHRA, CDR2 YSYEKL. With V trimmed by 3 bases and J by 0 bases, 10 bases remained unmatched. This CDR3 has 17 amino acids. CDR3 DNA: TGCGCCAGCAGCCACCCTACTAGCGGTACTAGCTCCTACGAGCAGTACTTC. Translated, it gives CASSHPTSGTSSYEQYF.

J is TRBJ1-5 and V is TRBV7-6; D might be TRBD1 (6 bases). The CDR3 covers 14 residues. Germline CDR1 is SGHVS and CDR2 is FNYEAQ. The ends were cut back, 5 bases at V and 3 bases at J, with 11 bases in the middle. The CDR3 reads CASSTAGANQPQHF. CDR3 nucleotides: TGTGCCAGCAGCACCGCAGGGGCCAATCAGCCCCAGCATTTT.

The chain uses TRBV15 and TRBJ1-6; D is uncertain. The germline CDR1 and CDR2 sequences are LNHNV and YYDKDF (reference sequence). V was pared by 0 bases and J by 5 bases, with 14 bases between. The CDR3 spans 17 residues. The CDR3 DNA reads TGTGCCACCAGCAGAGATCGGCCAGGATTCAATAATTCACCCCTCCACTTT. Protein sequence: CATSRDRPGFNNSPLHF.

This CDR3 reads CASSEDRVTYSGNTIYF. The CDR3 nucleotides are TGTGCCAGCAGTGAAGACCGGGTCACCTACTCTGGAAACACCATATATTTT. The V gene is TRBV2, the J gene TRBJ1-3; D remains ambiguous. Per germline, CDR1 SNHLY and CDR2 FYNNEI. The CDR3 sequence is 17 residues long. V was shortened by 1 base and J by 0 bases, with 13 bases between the two germline ends.

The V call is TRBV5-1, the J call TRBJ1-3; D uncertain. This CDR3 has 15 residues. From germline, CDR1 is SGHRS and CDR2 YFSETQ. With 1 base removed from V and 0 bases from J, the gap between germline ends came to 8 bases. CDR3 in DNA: TGCGCCAGCAGCTTGAGTGGAGCCTCTGGAAACACCATATATTTT. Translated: CASSLSGASGNTIYF.

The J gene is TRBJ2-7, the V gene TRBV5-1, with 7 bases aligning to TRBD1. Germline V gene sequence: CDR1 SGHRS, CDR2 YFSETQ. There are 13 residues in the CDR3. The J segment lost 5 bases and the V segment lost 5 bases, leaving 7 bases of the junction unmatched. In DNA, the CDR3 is TGCGCCAGCAGGCACAGGGGTTTCAACGAGCAGTACTTC. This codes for CASRHRGFNEQYF.